This T cell receptor (beta chain) was observed in a study of early T cells in non-severe SARS-CoV-2 infection. V lost 5 bases and J 5 bases, leaving 12 bases between the germline ends. The germline V gene encodes CDR1 MDHEN and CDR2 SYDVKM. The CDR3 has 13 residues. One entry per CDR3 protein results from TCRdb running MiXCR on the 5' RACE reads. The table includes 55,000 to 80,000 distinct CDR3 sequences, about 10% detected once. This clonotype was detected ten times or more. The chain employs TRBV28 and TRBJ1-1; D is uncertain. The sample consisted of whole blood, taken at baseline. The clonotype comes from an adult who was a healthcare worker with PCR-confirmed SARS-CoV-2 infection or an uninfected control (not recorded which). The CDR3, as DNA: TGTGCCAGCAGTCCGTCGGGAGGTACTGAAGCTTTCTTT. Amino acids: CASSPSGGTEAFF. The full variable domain, in which reference TRBV28 and TRBJ1-1 provide the parts outside the CDR3, is DVKVTQSSRYLVKRTGEKVFLECVQDMDHENMFWYRQDPGLGLRLIYFSYDVKMKEKGDIPEGYSVSREKKERFSLILESASTNQTSMYLCASSPSGGTEAFFGQGTRLTVV.